These 25 T cell receptor beta chains were sequenced from one sample in a study of cytomegalovirus exposure and HLA in healthy donors. Use of 60 Vbeta and 13 Jbeta primers characterized the PCR. Method: immunoSEQ multiplex PCR; TCRdb's copy keeps in-frame clones and lacks some. The sample holds 150,000 or so clones; 65% to 80% are singletons and the top ten take over 2.5%. Specimen: PBMCs. These receptors all come from a man aged 18 to 29 in good health and CMV-seronegative.

This chain joins TRBV7-9 and TRBJ1-1; no clear D. Germline V gene sequence: CDR1 SEHNR, CDR2 FQNEAQ (reference sequence). Trimming cost V 1 base and J 1 base, with 7 bases left between them. The length of the CDR3 is 14 residues. CDR3 DNA sequence: TGTGCCAGCAGCTTAGGTGAGGGGAACACTGAAGCTTTCTTT. Amino acids: CASSLGEGNTEAFF. The complete variable domain, with remaining parts taken from reference TRBV7-9 and TRBJ1-1, reads DTGVSQNPRHKITKRGQNVTFRCDPISEHNRLYWYRQTLGQGPEFLTYFQNEAQLEKSRLLSDRFSAERPKGSFSTLEIQRTEQGDSAMYLCASSLGEGNTEAFFGQGTRLTVV.

This clone is medium-sized by share. The rearrangement uses TRBV14 and TRBJ1-2; a weak D match, TRBD1 (5 bases). With 4 bases removed from V and 4 bases from J, the gap between germline ends came to 13 bases. CDR1 is SGHDN and CDR2 is FVKESK in the germline V gene. This CDR3 region has 14 residues. The CDR3 bases are TGTGCCAGCAGCCCTTTAACCGGGGGCTATGGCTACACCTTC. This sequence encodes CASSPLTGGYGYTF.

This chain connects TRBV9 to TRBJ2-1, with 9 bases that match TRBD1. The CDR3 consists of 16 residues. Per germline, CDR1 SGDLS and CDR2 YYNGEE. V gave up 3 bases and J gave up 3 bases; unmatched junction bases: 7. The DNA for the CDR3 is TGTGCCAGCAGCGGAGGAACAGGGGGCGACTACAATGAGCAGTTCTTC. Translated: CASSGGTGGDYNEQFF.

J is TRBJ1-3 and V is TRBV6-5; 9 nucleotides match TRBD1. This CDR3 is built from 14 residues. Trimming took 2 bases from V and 8 from J; bases not matched to a gene: 4. Per the germline V gene, CDR1 is MNHEY and CDR2 is SVGAGI. Written as DNA, the CDR3 is TGTGCCAGCAGTTACGGACAGGGGCTGGACACCATATATTTT. As protein: CASSYGQGLDTIYF.

The genes are TRBV2 and TRBJ2-3; 9 nucleotides match TRBD2. Germline CDR1 is SNHLY and CDR2 is FYNNEI. The CDR3 consists of 18 residues. V dropped 0 bases and J dropped 5; count of bases not matched to a gene: 12. The CDR3, as DNA: TGTGCCAGCAGTGAAGCGCTTCCGGCTAGCGGGGAGGGAGATACGCAGTATTTT. This gives the protein CASSEALPASGEGDTQYF.

This clone turned up a few times. The V call is TRBV28, the J call TRBJ1-2, with 7 bases identical to TRBD1. The V gene end was trimmed by 0 bases and the J gene end by 4 bases; junction bases not matched to a gene: 2. From germline, CDR1 is MDHEN and CDR2 SYDVKM. The CDR3 covers 14 residues. The DNA for the CDR3 is TGTGCCAGCAGTTTATGGACAGGGTTCTATGGCTACACCTTC. This gives the protein CASSLWTGFYGYTF.

The genes are TRBV7-2 and TRBJ1-3; possibly TRBD1 for D (6 bases). Germline CDR1 SGHTA, CDR2 FQGNSA. This CDR3 comprises 15 residues. Trimming shortened V by 5 bases and J by 3 bases, and 14 bases separated the two germline ends. The CDR3 region is CASSLNRVGGNTIYF. In DNA, the CDR3 is TGTGCCAGCAGCCTGAACAGGGTGGGTGGAAACACCATATATTTT.

The CDR3 loop is CASSETDRGGTEAFF. Written as DNA, the CDR3 is TGTGCCAGCAGTGAAACAGACAGGGGGGGTACTGAAGCTTTCTTT. The chain carries TRBV6-1 and TRBJ1-1; 9 bases map to TRBD1. V was clipped by 2 bases and J by 5 bases; unmatched bases: 6. CDR1 is MNHNS, CDR2 SASEGT, per germline. This CDR3 contains 15 residues.

The chain recombines TRBV5-5 with TRBJ2-3; 8 bases map to TRBD1. V shed 3 bases and J 1 base; nucleotides not matched to a gene: 7. CDR3 size: 16 residues. CDR1 and CDR2 from the germline V gene are SGHKS and YYEKEE (reference sequence). CDR3 in DNA: TGTGCCAGCAGCTCTAGGACAGGGAAAGGCACAGATACGCAGTATTTT. Protein sequence: CASSSRTGKGTDTQYF.

The chain combines TRBV28 with TRBJ1-2; perhaps TRBD1 as D (5 bases). Germline V CDR1 and CDR2: MDHEN, SYDVKM. V was cut by 3 bases and J by 2 bases, with 7 bases left in between. The CDR3 consists of 13 residues. The CDR3 sequence is CASSLDNNYGYTF. CDR3 DNA: TGTGCCAGCAGTTTGGACAACAACTATGGCTACACCTTC.

This chain links TRBV14 with TRBJ1-2; D remains unclear. Between the trimmed V and J ends, which lost 6 bases and 4 bases, there was a span of 18 bases. This CDR3 has 15 residues. Germline V gene sequence: CDR1 SGHDN, CDR2 FVKESK. CDR3 nucleotide sequence: TGTGCCAGCAGTTCTACTCCCTTTCACTCCTATGGCTACACCTTC. It translates to CASSSTPFHSYGYTF.

This clone was counted a few times. The chain couples TRBV6-1 to TRBJ2-5, with 7 bases that match TRBD2. V shed 1 base and J 2 bases; nucleotides not matched to a gene: 4. The V gene's germline CDR1 is MNHNS and CDR2 SASEGT. The CDR3 totals 15 residues. DNA of the CDR3: TGTGCCAGCAGTGAAGACCTAGCGGCACAAGAGACCCAGTACTTC. Translation: CASSEDLAAQETQYF.

DNA of the CDR3: TGCGCCAGCAGCCGACTACGAGGACAGAGGACCTACGAGCAGTACTTC. Its protein is CASSRLRGQRTYEQYF. This sequence joins TRBV4-3 and TRBJ2-7; D might be TRBD1 (6 bases). CDR3 length: 16 amino acids. CDR1 is LGHNA and CDR2 is YSLEER in the germline V gene. The germline V and J ends were trimmed by 4 bases and 2 bases, with 18 bases remaining between them.

The chain recombines TRBV19 with TRBJ2-3; 9 bases are shared with TRBD2. Germline V gives CDR1 LNHDA, CDR2 SQIVND (reference sequence). There are 18 residues in the CDR3. The trim removed 3 bases at V and 4 bases at J, leaving 14 bases unmatched. Here the CDR3 reads CASSIYGGSGGNADTQYF. CDR3 DNA sequence: TGTGCCAGTAGTATCTACGGTGGTAGCGGGGGTAACGCAGATACGCAGTATTTT.

The gene calls are TRBV11-2 and TRBJ2-2, with D tentatively TRBD2 (5 bases). CDR1 and CDR2 from the germline V gene are SGHAT and FQNNGV. The CDR3 consists of 18 residues. The germline V and J ends were trimmed by 4 bases and 3 bases, with 21 bases remaining between them. In nucleotides, the CDR3 is TGTGCCAGCAGCTCGGCTCGGGATCTTCGGGATTACACCGGGGAGCTGTTTTTT. This translates into CASSSARDLRDYTGELFF.

The CDR3 protein is CASSPSGRWEAFF. The CDR3 region has the DNA TGTGCCAGCAGTCCTTCTGGCCGCTGGGAAGCTTTCTTT. The chain employs TRBV27 and TRBJ1-1, with D uncertain. This CDR3 region has 13 residues. The germline V gene has CDR1 MNHEY and CDR2 SMNVEV (reference sequence). Trimming took 5 bases from V and 8 from J, leaving 15 bases between them.

J is TRBJ2-7 and V is TRBV12-2; the D segment call TRBD2 is taken from the table without a DNA check. TRBV12-2 counts as a pseudogene. CDR3 size: 15 residues. For the CDR3, the DNA is TGTGCAAGTCGCTTAGGTAGCGGGCACTCCTACGAGCAGTACGTC. Encoded protein: CASRLGSGHSYEQYV.

A few counts support this clone. This rearrangement joins TRBV4-3 to TRBJ2-1, with a weak D call TRBD2 (5 bases). V dropped 7 bases and J dropped 1 base, with 14 bases sitting between them. Per germline, CDR1 LGHNA and CDR2 YSLEER. This CDR3 has 15 residues. As DNA, the CDR3 is TGCGCCAGCACCCGACGAGCGGTTTCCTACAATGAGCAGTTCTTC. Encoded protein: CASTRRAVSYNEQFF.

The chain carries TRBV5-4 and TRBJ1-2; 9 bases fit TRBD1. Germline CDR1 reads SGHNT; CDR2 reads YYREEE (reference sequence). With 4 bases clipped from V and 3 bases from J, the junction kept 7 bases outside the gene matches. The CDR3 contains 15 residues. Here the CDR3 DNA reads TGTGCCAGCAGCATTTGGGGACAGGGCCACTATGGCTACACCTTC. It yields the protein CASSIWGQGHYGYTF.

V and J are TRBV27 and TRBJ2-7, with TRBD2 identical over 11 bases. The trim removed 5 bases at V and 4 bases at J, leaving 7 bases unmatched. The CDR3 sequence is 15 residues long. From germline, CDR1 is MNHEY and CDR2 SMNVEV (reference sequence). The CDR3 protein is CASSPLAGGRYEQYF. CDR3 coding DNA: TGTGCCAGCAGTCCCTTAGCGGGGGGGCGGTACGAGCAGTACTTC.

The genes are TRBV19 and TRBJ2-1; TRBD1 is a possible D gene (6 bases). Germline V gives CDR1 LNHDA, CDR2 SQIVND (reference sequence). V lost 0 bases and J 0 bases, leaving 6 bases between the germline ends. The CDR3 has 15 residues. The CDR3: CASSIEGGSYNEQFF. In DNA, the CDR3 is TGTGCCAGTAGTATAGAAGGGGGCTCCTACAATGAGCAGTTCTTC. Full variable domain (missing parts from reference TRBV19 and TRBJ2-1): DGGITQSPKYLFRKEGQNVTLSCEQNLNHDAMYWYRQDPGQGLRLIYYSQIVNDFQKGDIAEGYSVSREKKESFPLTVTSAQKNPTAFYLCASSIEGGSYNEQFFGPGTRLTVL.

The chain is built from TRBV2 and TRBJ2-2; 7 nucleotides line up with TRBD1. Unmatched junction bases numbered 7, after V lost 5 bases and J lost 4 bases. From germline, CDR1 is SNHLY and CDR2 FYNNEI. This CDR3 has 15 residues. As DNA, the CDR3 is TGTGCCAGCAGTCGACAGACAGGGACCACCGGGGAGCTGTTTTTT. Residues: CASSRQTGTTGELFF. Full variable domain (rest looked up from reference TRBV2 and TRBJ2-2): EPEVTQTPSHQVTQMGQEVILRCVPISNHLYFYWYRQILGQKVEFLVSFYNNEISEKSEIFDDQFSVERPDGSNFTLKIRSTKLEDSAMYFCASSRQTGTTGELFFGEGSRLTVL.

The chain couples TRBV7-2 to TRBJ1-2; 10 nucleotides line up with TRBD1. Germline CDR1 is SGHTA and CDR2 is FQGNSA. The J segment lost 8 bases and the V segment lost 5 bases, leaving 8 bases of the junction unmatched. The CDR3 length is 14 residues. The CDR3 DNA follows: TGTGCCAGCAGCCTAAGGGACAGGGGAAGGGGCTACACCTTC. This codes for CASSLRDRGRGYTF.

The gene calls are TRBV4-1 and TRBJ2-7, with a possible D match to TRBD1 (5 bases). This CDR3 is built from 16 residues. Germline CDR1 reads MGHRA; CDR2 reads YSYEKL. The V gene lost 1 base and the J gene lost 0 bases, with 13 bases spanning the gap. The CDR3 DNA reads TGCGCCAGCAGCCAAGCGTGGGCAGGGAACTCCTACGAGCAGTACTTC. Amino acid sequence: CASSQAWAGNSYEQYF.

This clone was detected a few times. The V gene is TRBV27, the J gene TRBJ1-1; 8 bases match TRBD1. V shed 10 bases, J shed 5 bases, and the junction held 6 bases outside the gene matches. This CDR3 spans 12 amino acids. Looked up from germline, CDR1 is MNHEY and CDR2 is SMNVEV (reference sequence). The CDR3 DNA reads as TGTGCCACTGGAGGGACAGGTACTGAAGCTTTCTTT. Protein: CATGGTGTEAFF.